The subject of this entry is one T cell receptor (beta chain). The target antigen is unknown. The CDR3 loop spans 11 amino acids. CDR1 is DFQATT, CDR2 SNEGSKA, per germline (reference sequence). V gave up 4 bases and J gave up 5 bases, with 8 bases separating them. The record originates from a study of chemoradiotherapy in HPV16-positive cancers. Study context: Functional T-cell assays on a couple of HPV16-positive patients' cells defined candidate HPV-specific clones and common TCR motifs.

Samples were taken several times over chemoradiotherapy. Study-wide findings and caveats: HPV-responsive T-cell expansion during chemoradiotherapy was linked to improved recurrence-free survival in HPV16-positive patients. Functional assays defining HPV-specific T cells used only a couple of HPV16-positive patients.

The data were produced by immunoSEQ multiplex PCR, yet TCRdb's version contains in-frame clones alone and is incomplete. The repertoire includes about 12,000 clones, around 80% of them detected once, and approximately 2.3% sits in the top ten. The receptor was derived from a human donor with HPV-associated anogenital cancer. Sampling was carried out from a patient who underwent chemoradiotherapy. This chain uses TRBV20-1 with TRBJ1-2; no clear D. CDR3 loop: CSATLQYGYTF. The CDR3 bases are TGCAGTGCTACTTTGCAGTATGGCTACACCTTC.